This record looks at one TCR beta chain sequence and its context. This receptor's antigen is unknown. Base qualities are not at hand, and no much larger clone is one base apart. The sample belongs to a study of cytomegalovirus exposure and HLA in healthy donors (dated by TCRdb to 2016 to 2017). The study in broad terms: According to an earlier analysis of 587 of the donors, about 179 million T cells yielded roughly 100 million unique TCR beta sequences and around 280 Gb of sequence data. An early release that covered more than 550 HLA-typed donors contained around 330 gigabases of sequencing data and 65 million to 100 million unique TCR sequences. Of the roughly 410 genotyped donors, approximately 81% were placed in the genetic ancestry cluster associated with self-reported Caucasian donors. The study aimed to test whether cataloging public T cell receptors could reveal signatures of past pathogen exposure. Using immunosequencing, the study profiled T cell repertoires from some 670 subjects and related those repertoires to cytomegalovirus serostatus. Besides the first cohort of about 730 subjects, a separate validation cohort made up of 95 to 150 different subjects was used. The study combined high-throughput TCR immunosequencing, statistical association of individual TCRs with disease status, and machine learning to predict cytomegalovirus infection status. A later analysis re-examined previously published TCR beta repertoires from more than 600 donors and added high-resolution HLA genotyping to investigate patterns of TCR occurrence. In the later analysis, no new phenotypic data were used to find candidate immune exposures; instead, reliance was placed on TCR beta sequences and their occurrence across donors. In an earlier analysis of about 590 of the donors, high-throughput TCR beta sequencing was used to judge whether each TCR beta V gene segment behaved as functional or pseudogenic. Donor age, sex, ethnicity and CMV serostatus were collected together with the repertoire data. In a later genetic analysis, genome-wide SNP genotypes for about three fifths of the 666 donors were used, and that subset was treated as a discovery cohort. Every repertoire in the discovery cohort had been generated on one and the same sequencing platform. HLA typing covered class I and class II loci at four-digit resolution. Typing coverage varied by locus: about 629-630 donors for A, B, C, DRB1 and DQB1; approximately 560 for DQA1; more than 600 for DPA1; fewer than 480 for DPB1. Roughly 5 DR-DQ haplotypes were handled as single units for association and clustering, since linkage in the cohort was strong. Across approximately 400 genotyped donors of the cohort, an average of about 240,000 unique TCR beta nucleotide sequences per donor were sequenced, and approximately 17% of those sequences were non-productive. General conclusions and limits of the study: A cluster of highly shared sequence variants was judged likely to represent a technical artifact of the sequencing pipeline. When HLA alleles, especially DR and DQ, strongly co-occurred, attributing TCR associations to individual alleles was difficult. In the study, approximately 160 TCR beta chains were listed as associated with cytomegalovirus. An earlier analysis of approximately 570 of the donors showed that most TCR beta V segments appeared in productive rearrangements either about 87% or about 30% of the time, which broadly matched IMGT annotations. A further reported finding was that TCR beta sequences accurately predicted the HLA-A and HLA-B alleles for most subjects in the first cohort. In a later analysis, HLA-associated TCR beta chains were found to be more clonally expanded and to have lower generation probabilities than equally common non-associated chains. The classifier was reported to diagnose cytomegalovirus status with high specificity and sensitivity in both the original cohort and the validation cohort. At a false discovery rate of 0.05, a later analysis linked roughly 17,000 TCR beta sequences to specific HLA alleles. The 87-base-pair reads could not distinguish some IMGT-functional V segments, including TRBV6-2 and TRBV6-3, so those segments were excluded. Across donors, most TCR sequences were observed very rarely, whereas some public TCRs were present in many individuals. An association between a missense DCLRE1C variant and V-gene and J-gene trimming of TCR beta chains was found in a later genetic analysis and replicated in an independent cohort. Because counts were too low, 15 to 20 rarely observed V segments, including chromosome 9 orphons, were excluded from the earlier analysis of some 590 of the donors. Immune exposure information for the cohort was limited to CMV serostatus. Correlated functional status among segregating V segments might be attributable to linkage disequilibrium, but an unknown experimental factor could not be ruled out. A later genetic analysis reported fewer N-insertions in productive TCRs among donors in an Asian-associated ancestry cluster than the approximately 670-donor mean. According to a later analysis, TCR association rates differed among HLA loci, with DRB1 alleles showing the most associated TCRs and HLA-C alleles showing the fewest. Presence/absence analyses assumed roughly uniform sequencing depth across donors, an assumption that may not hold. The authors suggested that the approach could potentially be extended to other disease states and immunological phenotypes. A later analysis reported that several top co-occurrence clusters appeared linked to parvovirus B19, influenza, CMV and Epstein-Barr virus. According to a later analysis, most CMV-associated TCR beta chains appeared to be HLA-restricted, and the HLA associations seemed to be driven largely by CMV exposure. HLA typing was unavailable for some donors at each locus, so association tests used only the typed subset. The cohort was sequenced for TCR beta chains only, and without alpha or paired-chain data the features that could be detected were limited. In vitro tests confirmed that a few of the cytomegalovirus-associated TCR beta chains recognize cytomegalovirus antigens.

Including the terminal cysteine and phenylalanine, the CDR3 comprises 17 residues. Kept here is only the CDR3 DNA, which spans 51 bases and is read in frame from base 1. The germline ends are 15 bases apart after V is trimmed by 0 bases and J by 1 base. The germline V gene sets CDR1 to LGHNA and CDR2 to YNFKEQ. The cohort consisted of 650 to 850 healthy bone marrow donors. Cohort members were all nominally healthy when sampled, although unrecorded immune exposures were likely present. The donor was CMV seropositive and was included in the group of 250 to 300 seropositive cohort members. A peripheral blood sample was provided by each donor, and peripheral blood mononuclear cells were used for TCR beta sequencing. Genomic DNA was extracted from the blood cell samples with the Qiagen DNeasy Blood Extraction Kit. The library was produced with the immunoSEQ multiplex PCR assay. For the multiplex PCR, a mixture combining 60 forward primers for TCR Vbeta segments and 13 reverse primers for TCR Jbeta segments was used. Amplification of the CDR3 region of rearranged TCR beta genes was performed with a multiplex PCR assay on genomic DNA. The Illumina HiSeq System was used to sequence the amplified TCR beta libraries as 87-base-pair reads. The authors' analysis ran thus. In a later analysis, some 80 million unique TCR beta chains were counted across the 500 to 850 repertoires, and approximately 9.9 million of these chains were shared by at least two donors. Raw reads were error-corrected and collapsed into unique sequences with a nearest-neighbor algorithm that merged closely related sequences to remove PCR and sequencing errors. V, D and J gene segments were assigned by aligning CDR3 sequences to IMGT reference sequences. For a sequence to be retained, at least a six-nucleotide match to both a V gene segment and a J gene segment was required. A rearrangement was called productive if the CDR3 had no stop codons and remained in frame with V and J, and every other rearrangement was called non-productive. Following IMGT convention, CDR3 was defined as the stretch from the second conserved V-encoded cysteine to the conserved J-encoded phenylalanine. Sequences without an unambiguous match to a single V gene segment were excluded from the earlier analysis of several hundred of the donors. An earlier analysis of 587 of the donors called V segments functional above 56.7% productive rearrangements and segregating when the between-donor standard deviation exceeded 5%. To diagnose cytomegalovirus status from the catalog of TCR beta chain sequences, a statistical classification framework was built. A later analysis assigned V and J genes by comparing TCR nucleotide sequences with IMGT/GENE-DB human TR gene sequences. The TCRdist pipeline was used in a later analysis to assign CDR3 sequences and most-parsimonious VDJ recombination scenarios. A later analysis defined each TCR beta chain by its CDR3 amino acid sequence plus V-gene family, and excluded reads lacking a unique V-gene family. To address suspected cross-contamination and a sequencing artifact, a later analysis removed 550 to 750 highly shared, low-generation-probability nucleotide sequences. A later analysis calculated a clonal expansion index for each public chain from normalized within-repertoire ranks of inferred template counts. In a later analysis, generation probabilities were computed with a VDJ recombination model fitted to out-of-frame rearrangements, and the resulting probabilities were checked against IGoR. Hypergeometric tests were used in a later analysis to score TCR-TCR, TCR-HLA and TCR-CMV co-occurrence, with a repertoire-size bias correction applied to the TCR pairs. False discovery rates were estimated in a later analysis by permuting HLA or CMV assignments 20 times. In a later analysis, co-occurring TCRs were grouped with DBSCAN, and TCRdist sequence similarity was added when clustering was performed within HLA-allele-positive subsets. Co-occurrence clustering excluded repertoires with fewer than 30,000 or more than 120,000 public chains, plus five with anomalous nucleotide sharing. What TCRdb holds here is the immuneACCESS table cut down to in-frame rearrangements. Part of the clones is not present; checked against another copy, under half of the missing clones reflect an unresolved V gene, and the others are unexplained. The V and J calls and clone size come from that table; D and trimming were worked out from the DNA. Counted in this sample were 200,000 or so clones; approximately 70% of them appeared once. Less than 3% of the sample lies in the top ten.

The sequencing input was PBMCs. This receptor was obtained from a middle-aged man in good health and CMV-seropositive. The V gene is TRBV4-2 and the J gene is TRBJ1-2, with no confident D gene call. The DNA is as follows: TGTGCCAGCAGCCAAGATTTACTCGGAGGATTTAACTATGGCTACACCTTC. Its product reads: CASSQDLLGGFNYGYTF.